Listed below are T cell receptor beta chains from one sample, sequenced in a study of blood T cell repertoires in COVID-19. Profiled with immunoSEQ multiplex PCR; TCRdb holds only in-frame clones, not every one. The sample has approximately 270,000 clones, around 83% seen once. Sequenced input: peripheral blood. The receptors shown here come from an elderly man with acute or convalescent COVID-19. The CDR3 runs from the conserved cysteine through the conserved F or W. A D gene is named only where the DNA matches it firmly. Size values are once, few and many counts, or a class for expanded clones, and some rows have none.

v_call: TRBV18
cdr3_length: 15
d_call: TRBD1
j_call: TRBJ2-7
clone_size: few
cdr3_nt: TGTGCCAGCTCACCCGGTCTGGGACAGGTTTCCGAGCAGTACTTC
cdr3_aa: CASSPGLGQVSEQYF

v_call: TRBV9
cdr3_length: 16
d_call: TRBD2
j_call: TRBJ2-7
clone_size: .
cdr3_nt: TGTGCCAGCAGCGTGTCAATAGCGGGAGTTTCGTCCGAGCAGTACTTC
cdr3_aa: CASSVSIAGVSSEQYF

v_call: TRBV7-9
cdr3_length: 15
d_call: .
j_call: TRBJ2-1
clone_size: .
cdr3_nt: TGTGCCAGCAGCCCGCAGGGGCCGCGGAACAATGAGCAGTTCTTC
cdr3_aa: CASSPQGPRNNEQFF

v_call: TRBV3-1/TRBV3-2
cdr3_length: 15
d_call: .
j_call: TRBJ2-2
clone_size: few
cdr3_nt: TGTGCCAGCAGCCAAGCGGGGGGCCGCACCGGGGAGCTGTTTTTT
cdr3_aa: CASSQAGGRTGELFF

v_call: TRBV29-1
cdr3_length: 14
d_call: .
j_call: TRBJ1-3
clone_size: .
cdr3_nt: TGCAGCGTCGTGGGGCATGGAACTGGAAACACCATATATTTT
cdr3_aa: CSVVGHGTGNTIYF

v_call: TRBV3-1/TRBV3-2
cdr3_length: 15
d_call: TRBD1
j_call: TRBJ2-1
clone_size: .
cdr3_nt: TGTGCCAGCAGAGCGACAGGGGGCTCCTACAATGAGCAGTTCTTC
cdr3_aa: CASRATGGSYNEQFF

v_call: TRBV7-2
cdr3_length: 18
d_call: .
j_call: TRBJ2-2
clone_size: .
cdr3_nt: TGTGCCAGCAGCTTAAGGAGTATCGGACAGAGAAACACCGGGGAGCTGTTTTTT
cdr3_aa: CASSLRSIGQRNTGELFF

v_call: TRBV28
cdr3_length: 15
d_call: .
j_call: TRBJ1-3
clone_size: few
cdr3_nt: TGTGCCAGCAGTTTAGACCAGAGGACTGGAAACACCATATATTTT
cdr3_aa: CASSLDQRTGNTIYF

v_call: TRBV27
cdr3_length: 20
d_call: TRBD2
j_call: TRBJ2-1
clone_size: .
cdr3_nt: TGTGCCAGCAGTGGAGCGTGGGGACTAGCGGGAGAGGCTTTCTACAATGAGCAGTTCTTC
cdr3_aa: CASSGAWGLAGEAFYNEQFF

v_call: TRBV28
cdr3_length: 12
d_call: .
j_call: TRBJ1-6
clone_size: .
cdr3_nt: TGTGCCAGCAGACTACAGGGTTCGCACCTCCACTTT
cdr3_aa: CASRLQGSHLHF

v_call: TRBV10-3
cdr3_length: 15
d_call: TRBD1
j_call: TRBJ2-7
clone_size: .
cdr3_nt: TGTGCCATCAGTGAGTGGGACAGGGGGAGCAACGAGCAGTACTTC
cdr3_aa: CAISEWDRGSNEQYF

v_call: TRBV6-2/TRBV6-3
cdr3_length: 14
d_call: .
j_call: TRBJ2-7
clone_size: .
cdr3_nt: TGTGCCAGCAGTTACGGGATAGCGCGCTACGAGCAGTACTTC
cdr3_aa: CASSYGIARYEQYF

v_call: TRBV4-2
cdr3_length: 16
d_call: .
j_call: TRBJ1-4
clone_size: .
cdr3_nt: TGTGCCAGCAGCCAAGATCTTGGGGCACCGAATGAAAAACTGTTTTTT
cdr3_aa: CASSQDLGAPNEKLFF

v_call: TRBV6-1
cdr3_length: 17
d_call: .
j_call: TRBJ2-7
clone_size: .
cdr3_nt: TGTGCCAGCAGTGAGGCTCGTGGGACATCCACTTCCTACGAGCAGTACTTC
cdr3_aa: CASSEARGTSTSYEQYF

v_call: TRBV24-1
cdr3_length: 17
d_call: .
j_call: TRBJ2-3
clone_size: .
cdr3_nt: TGTGCCACCAGTGATCGGCAGGGGGGCTTCACCGGGCGGACGCAGTATTTT
cdr3_aa: CATSDRQGGFTGRTQYF

v_call: TRBV12-3/TRBV12-4
cdr3_length: 12
d_call: TRBD1
j_call: TRBJ2-7
clone_size: once
cdr3_nt: TGTGCCAGCAGTTTAGGACAGGGTCGACCGTACTTC
cdr3_aa: CASSLGQGRPYF

v_call: TRBV4-1
cdr3_length: 17
d_call: .
j_call: TRBJ2-3
clone_size: .
cdr3_nt: TGCGCCAGCAGCCAAGATAGCGGTGGCAGCAGACGGGATACGCAGTATTTT
cdr3_aa: CASSQDSGGSRRDTQYF